This TCR beta chain stems from a study of T cells after yellow fever vaccination. Overall study results and limits: The CD4 and CD8 compartments had a small share of their clonotypes in common. It was a weaker secondary response, yet one that peaked faster, at day 5 versus 15. The booster response re-showed most primary clones: around 96% CD4, almost 90% CD8.

They built TCR cDNA with 5'RACE template switching, a step that put in a universal primer site and UMIs. From the 5' RACE reads, TCRdb called clonotypes with MiXCR, one entry per CDR3 protein. Here the sample spans approximately 350,000 distinct CDR3 sequences, roughly 12% being singletons. Remarks on this clonotype: Its antigen is unknown.

The input for sequencing was PBMCs, taken on the day of the first yellow fever vaccination. The sequence came from a young man who received the YFV17D yellow fever vaccine.

The CDR3, as DNA: TGTGCCAGGTCGCAGGGAGGAAATGGCTACACCTTC. It yields the protein CARSQGGNGYTF. This chain joins TRBV7-6 and TRBJ1-2; maybe TRBD1 (5 bases). There are 12 residues in the CDR3. Germline CDR1 and CDR2: SGHVS and FNYEAQ. V lost 9 bases to trimming and J lost 6 bases, with 14 bases between them.